A single sample gave rise to the 8 T cell receptor beta chains below, sequenced in a study of blood T cell repertoires in COVID-19. Data came from immunoSEQ multiplex PCR; TCRdb stores just in-frame clones and leaves some out. The table lists some 76,000 clones, around 86% of them singletons. Specimen: peripheral blood. These receptors originate from a human donor in a cohort sampled during active COVID-19.

The chain is built from TRBV13 and TRBJ1-3; no definite D call. This CDR3 comprises 14 residues. The germline V and J ends were trimmed by 3 bases and 0 bases, with 6 bases remaining between them. Germline values: CDR1 PRHDT, CDR2 FYEKMQ (reference sequence). For the CDR3, the DNA is TGTGCCAGCAGCTTGGCTCTCTCTGGAAACACCATATATTTT. It codes for CASSLALSGNTIYF.

As DNA, the CDR3 is TGTGCCAGCAGGGGGACAGGGGCAAACATTCAGTACTTC. It yields the protein CASRGTGANIQYF. The chain joins TRBV6-5 to TRBJ2-4, with TRBD1 matching 10 bases. Trimming cost V 6 bases and J 6 bases; bases outside gene matches: 2. The germline V gene encodes CDR1 MNHEY and CDR2 SVGAGI. The CDR3 consists of 13 residues.

The genes are TRBV30 and TRBJ2-3, with TRBD1 identical over 7 bases. The V segment lost 4 bases and the J segment 0 bases; nucleotides outside the gene matches: 7. The length of the CDR3 is 15 residues. Germline CDR1 and CDR2: GTSNPN and SVGIG (reference sequence). CDR3 sequence (DNA): TGTGCCTGGAATCGGTACAGGGGTAGCACAGATACGCAGTATTTT. Its protein is CAWNRYRGSTDTQYF. Based on the CDR3 plus reference TRBV30 and TRBJ2-3, the full variable domain is SQTIHQWPATLVQPVGSPLSLECTVEGTSNPNLYWYRQAAGRGLQLLFYSVGIGQISSEVPQNLSASRPQDRQFILSSKKLLLSDSGFYLCAWNRYRGSTDTQYFGPGTRLTVL.

This chain links TRBV2 with TRBJ2-3; TRBD2 might be the D (5 bases). V dropped 7 bases and J dropped 0 bases, with 14 bases sitting between them. The CDR3 runs to 15 residues. Per the germline V gene, CDR1 is SNHLY and CDR2 is FYNNEI. In nucleotides, the CDR3 is TGTGCCAGCACTGGACGGGGTCTAAGCACAGATACGCAGTATTTT. Translation gives CASTGRGLSTDTQYF.

V gene TRBV24-1 combines with J gene TRBJ2-2; 9 bases line up with TRBD1. Per germline, CDR1 KGHDR and CDR2 SFDVKD. The CDR3 totals 14 residues. Germline trimming cut 10 bases from V and 5 bases from J; bases unmatched to any gene: 7. The DNA of the CDR3 is TGTGCCACTTCAGAGACAGGGGGAACCGGGGAGCTGTTTTTT. Translating it yields CATSETGGTGELFF.

The genes are TRBV4-1 and TRBJ2-3; possible D gene TRBD2, 6 bases. The germline CDR1 and CDR2 sequences are MGHRA and YSYEKL. This CDR3 spans 16 amino acids. The V end lost 0 bases, the J end lost 0 bases, and 10 bases lay between the germline ends. The chain's CDR3 is CASSQDRGTSTDTQYF. DNA for the CDR3: TGCGCCAGCAGCCAAGATCGGGGGACCAGCACAGATACGCAGTATTTT.

With regard to this clone: Because the CDR3's place on the DNA is in doubt, the DNA is left out and the CDR3 is given as listed by TCRdb. The V call is TRBV12-5, the J call TRBJ1-1; the D call TRBD1 from the table was never checked on the DNA. Germline assignment: CDR1 LGHNT and CDR2 FRNRAP. Inclusive of both ends, the CDR3 amounts to 12 amino acids. CDR3 loop: CASGFGTGITFF.

This clone was observed a few times. The chain couples TRBV13 to TRBJ2-1; D is perhaps TRBD2 (6 bases). Germline CDR1 is PRHDT and CDR2 is FYEKMQ (reference sequence). The CDR3 runs 20 residues. The V end was cut by 5 bases, the J end by 0 bases, with 26 bases between. Here the CDR3 DNA reads TGTGCCAGCAGCCCCCAGCCGACTAGGTTCGTCGACAGCTCCTACAATGAGCAGTTCTTC. This gives the protein CASSPQPTRFVDSSYNEQFF.